Listed below are T cell receptor beta chains from one sample, sequenced in a study of blood T cell repertoires in COVID-19. Profiled with immunoSEQ multiplex PCR; TCRdb holds only in-frame clones, not every one. The sample has 140,000 to 150,000 clones, 87% seen once. What was sequenced was PBMCs or T cells enriched from blood (not recorded which). The receptors come from a woman aged 40 to 49 who had been exposed to COVID-19. CDR3s include the opening cysteine and the closing phenylalanine or tryptophan. The order of the fields is CDR3 DNA, CDR3 protein, D gene, V gene, clone size, J gene. The D gene is left open where the match is weak. For some rows the clone size is stated as once, few or many, or as a class when expanded; others skip it.

DNA: TGTGCCAGCAGCGTCGCTCCAGGGCCCGGGGAGCTGTTTTTT
CDR3: CASSVAPGPGELFF
D: NA
V: TRBV9
size: NA
J: TRBJ2-2

DNA: TGCAGCGCACAGGACAGGGACTACGAGCAGTACTTC
CDR3: CSAQDRDYEQYF
D: TRBD1
V: TRBV29-1
size: NA
J: TRBJ2-7

DNA: TGTGCCAGCAAAGAGGCGGGGGTGAACACCGGGGAGCTGTTTTTT
CDR3: CASKEAGVNTGELFF
D: TRBD2
V: TRBV7-2
size: NA
J: TRBJ2-2

DNA: TGTGCCAGCAGCTTGTTTGTGGAGTTGCGCAATGAGCAGTTCTTC
CDR3: CASSLFVELRNEQFF
D: NA
V: TRBV5-5
size: NA
J: TRBJ2-1

DNA: TGTGCCAGCAGCCCGCAGGGAACCTACAATGAGCAGTTCTTC
CDR3: CASSPQGTYNEQFF
D: NA
V: TRBV28
size: once
J: TRBJ2-1

DNA: TGTGCCAGCAGCCAACTGTCGGGGGGTAGTCAGCCCCAGCATTTT
CDR3: CASSQLSGGSQPQHF
D: NA
V: TRBV16
size: NA
J: TRBJ1-5

DNA: TGTGCCAGCAGCCCGAAGACTCCGGCCGAGCGGGAGTTTATCAAGTTCTTC
CDR3: CASSPKTPAEREFIKFF
D: TRBD2
V: TRBV7-8
size: once
J: TRBJ2-1

DNA: TGTGCCAGCAGCTTAGCGAGGGTAGGCAATCAGCCCCAGCATTTT
CDR3: CASSLARVGNQPQHF
D: NA
V: TRBV7-2
size: NA
J: TRBJ1-5

DNA: TGTGCCAGCAGAACCGCGGGGGGAAAAACAAATGGCTACACCTTC
CDR3: CASRTAGGKTNGYTF
D: NA
V: TRBV28
size: NA
J: TRBJ1-2

DNA: TGTGCCAGCAGCCACCTCAGGCCGGGGGGAACTGAAGCTTTCTTT
CDR3: CASSHLRPGGTEAFF
D: NA
V: TRBV3-1/TRBV3-2
size: NA
J: TRBJ1-1

DNA: TGTGCCAGCAGTCGACAGTCTAGCACAGATACGCAGTATTTT
CDR3: CASSRQSSTDTQYF
D: NA
V: TRBV2
size: NA
J: TRBJ2-3

DNA: TGTGCCAGTAGTATCAACGGTGGCGAGCAGTACTTC
CDR3: CASSINGGEQYF
D: NA
V: TRBV19
size: once
J: TRBJ2-7

DNA: TGTGCCATAGCCGACACGTTTAGGCCTGAAGCTTTCTTT
CDR3: CAIADTFRPEAFF
D: NA
V: TRBV10-3
size: NA
J: TRBJ1-1

DNA: TGTGCCAGCAGTGGGGTCGTGGGACAGGGGGCTAACGGCTACACCTTC
CDR3: CASSGVVGQGANGYTF
D: TRBD1
V: TRBV28
size: NA
J: TRBJ1-2

DNA: TGTGCCAGCAGCCAAGTTGTCAGGGGTGAGCAGTTCTTC
CDR3: CASSQVVRGEQFF
D: NA
V: TRBV14
size: few
J: TRBJ2-1

DNA: TGTGCCAGCAGTTTGCGGGGAAGGGCCAAAAACATTCAGTACTTC
CDR3: CASSLRGRAKNIQYF
D: NA
V: TRBV28
size: few
J: TRBJ2-4

DNA: TGTGCCAGCAGTGTATCCCCCGGCACGGGCTATGGCTACACCTTC
CDR3: CASSVSPGTGYGYTF
D: NA
V: TRBV2
size: NA
J: TRBJ1-2

DNA: TGCGCCAGCAGCTTCACCGGGGAAGATGGCTACACCTTC
CDR3: CASSFTGEDGYTF
D: NA
V: TRBV5-1
size: NA
J: TRBJ1-2

DNA: TGTGCCAGCACCCCGGGACAGGGAAAGCCCCAGCATTTT
CDR3: CASTPGQGKPQHF
D: TRBD1
V: TRBV28
size: NA
J: TRBJ1-5

DNA: TGTGCCAGTGGGGACAGGGGTGATAGGAACACTGAAGCTTTCTTT
CDR3: CASGDRGDRNTEAFF
D: TRBD1
V: TRBV19
size: NA
J: TRBJ1-1

DNA: TGTGCCAGCAGCGTAGGTGCCGGAGCTAGCACAGATACGCAGTATTTT
CDR3: CASSVGAGASTDTQYF
D: NA
V: TRBV9
size: NA
J: TRBJ2-3

DNA: TGTGCCAGCAGCGGGCGTAGCGGGGGGGCCGGGAATGAGCAGTTCTTC
CDR3: CASSGRSGGAGNEQFF
D: TRBD2
V: TRBV11-2
size: NA
J: TRBJ2-1

DNA: TGTGCCAGTAGTATGGACAGGAGGTACACCTTC
CDR3: CASSMDRRYTF
D: TRBD1
V: TRBV19
size: NA
J: TRBJ1-2

DNA: TGTGCCAGTGAGGCAGGGTATGGTTCACCCCTCCACTTT
CDR3: CASEAGYGSPLHF
D: NA
V: TRBV5-4
size: NA
J: TRBJ1-6

DNA: TGTGCCAGCAGCCCGGGGGTCCAAGGTCGCTACACCTTC
CDR3: CASSPGVQGRYTF
D: NA
V: TRBV11-2
size: NA
J: TRBJ1-2

DNA: TGTGCCAGTAGCCCCCTCAGCGGGAGCGTCGGGGAGCAGTACTTC
CDR3: CASSPLSGSVGEQYF
D: TRBD2
V: TRBV19
size: NA
J: TRBJ2-7